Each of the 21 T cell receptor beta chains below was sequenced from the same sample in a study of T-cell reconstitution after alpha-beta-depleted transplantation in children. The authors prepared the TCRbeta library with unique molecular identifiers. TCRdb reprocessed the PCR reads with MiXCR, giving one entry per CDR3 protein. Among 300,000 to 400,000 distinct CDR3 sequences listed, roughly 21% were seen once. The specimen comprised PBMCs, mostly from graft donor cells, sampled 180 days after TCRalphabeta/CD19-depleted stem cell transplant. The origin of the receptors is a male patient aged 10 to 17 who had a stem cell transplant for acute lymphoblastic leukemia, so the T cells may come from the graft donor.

The CDR3 loop reads CSAAGGRPTDTQYF. In DNA, the CDR3 is TGCAGTGCCGCAGGGGGACGCCCCACAGATACGCAGTATTTT. The J gene is TRBJ2-3, the V gene TRBV20-1, with 7 bases lining up with TRBD1. The CDR3 extends over 14 amino acids. From germline, CDR1 is DFQATT and CDR2 SNEGSKA (reference sequence). Trimming at V came to 6 bases and at J to 2 bases, leaving 8 bases not matched to a gene.

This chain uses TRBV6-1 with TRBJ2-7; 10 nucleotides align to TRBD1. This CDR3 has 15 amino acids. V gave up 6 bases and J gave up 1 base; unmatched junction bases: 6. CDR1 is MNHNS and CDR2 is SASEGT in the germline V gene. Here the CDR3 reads CASRPDRGHSYEQYF. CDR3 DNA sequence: TGTGCCAGCAGGCCCGACAGGGGGCATTCCTACGAGCAGTACTTC.

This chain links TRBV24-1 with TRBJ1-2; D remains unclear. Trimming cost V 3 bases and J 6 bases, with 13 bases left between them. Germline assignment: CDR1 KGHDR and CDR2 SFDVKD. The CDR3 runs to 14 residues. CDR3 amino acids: CATSDRHLTHGYTF. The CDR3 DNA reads TGTGCCACCAGTGATAGGCATTTAACCCATGGCTACACCTTC.

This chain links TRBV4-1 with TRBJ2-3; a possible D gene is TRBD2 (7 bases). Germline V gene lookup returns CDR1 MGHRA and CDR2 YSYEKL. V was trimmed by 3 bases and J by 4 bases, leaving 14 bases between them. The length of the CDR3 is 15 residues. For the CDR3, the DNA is TGCGCCAGCAGCCATAGGGGGGAGGGTGCAGATACGCAGTATTTT. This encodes CASSHRGEGADTQYF.

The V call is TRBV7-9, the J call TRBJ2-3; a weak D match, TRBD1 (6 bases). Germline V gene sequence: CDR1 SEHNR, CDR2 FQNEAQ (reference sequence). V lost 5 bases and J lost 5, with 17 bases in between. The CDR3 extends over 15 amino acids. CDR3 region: CASSQGPTGIDTQYF. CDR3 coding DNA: TGTGCCAGCAGCCAAGGGCCTACAGGGATAGATACGCAGTATTTT. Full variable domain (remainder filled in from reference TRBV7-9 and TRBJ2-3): DTGVSQNPRHKITKRGQNVTFRCDPISEHNRLYWYRQTLGQGPEFLTYFQNEAQLEKSRLLSDRFSAERPKGSFSTLEIQRTEQGDSAMYLCASSQGPTGIDTQYFGPGTRLTVL.

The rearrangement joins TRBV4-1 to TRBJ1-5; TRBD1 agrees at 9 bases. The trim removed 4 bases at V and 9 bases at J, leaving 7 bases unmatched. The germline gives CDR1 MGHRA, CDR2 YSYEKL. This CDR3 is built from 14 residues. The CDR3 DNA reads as TGCGCCAGCAGCCGGGGGACAGGGCTTTGGCCCCAGCATTTT. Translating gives CASSRGTGLWPQHF.

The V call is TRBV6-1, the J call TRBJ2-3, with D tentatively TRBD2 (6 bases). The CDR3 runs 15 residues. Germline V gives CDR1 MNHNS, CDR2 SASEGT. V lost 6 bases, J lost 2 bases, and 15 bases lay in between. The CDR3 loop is CASRDTGGPTDTQYF. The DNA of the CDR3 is TGTGCCAGCAGGGATACTGGAGGGCCCACAGATACGCAGTATTTT.

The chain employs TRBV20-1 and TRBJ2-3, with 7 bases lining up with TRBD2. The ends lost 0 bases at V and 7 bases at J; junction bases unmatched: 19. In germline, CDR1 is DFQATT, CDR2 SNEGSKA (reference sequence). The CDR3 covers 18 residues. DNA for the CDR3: TGCAGTGCTAGAGAACCAACGGAACCGGGACTACGCGTGTATACGCAGTATTTT. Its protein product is CSAREPTEPGLRVYTQYF.

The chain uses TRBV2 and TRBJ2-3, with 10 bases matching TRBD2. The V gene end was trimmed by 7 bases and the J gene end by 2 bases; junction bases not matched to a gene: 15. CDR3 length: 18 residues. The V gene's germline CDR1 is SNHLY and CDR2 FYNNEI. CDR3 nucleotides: TGTGCCAGCAAGGGGCTAGCGGGAGTTCCCTTCCCCACAGATACGCAGTATTTT. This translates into CASKGLAGVPFPTDTQYF.

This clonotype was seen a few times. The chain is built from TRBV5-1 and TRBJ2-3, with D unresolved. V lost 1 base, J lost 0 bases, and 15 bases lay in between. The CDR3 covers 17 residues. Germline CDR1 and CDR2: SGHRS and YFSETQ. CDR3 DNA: TGCGCCAGCAGCTTGCCCGGGTCTTTATCTAGCACAGATACGCAGTATTTT. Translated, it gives CASSLPGSLSSTDTQYF.

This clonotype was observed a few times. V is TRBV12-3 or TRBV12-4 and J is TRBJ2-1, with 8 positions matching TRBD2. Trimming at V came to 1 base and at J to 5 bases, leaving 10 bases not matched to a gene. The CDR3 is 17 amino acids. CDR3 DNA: TGTGCCAGCAGTTTAGAACCAAGCGGGAGAATCCACAATGAGCAGTTCTTC. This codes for CASSLEPSGRIHNEQFF.

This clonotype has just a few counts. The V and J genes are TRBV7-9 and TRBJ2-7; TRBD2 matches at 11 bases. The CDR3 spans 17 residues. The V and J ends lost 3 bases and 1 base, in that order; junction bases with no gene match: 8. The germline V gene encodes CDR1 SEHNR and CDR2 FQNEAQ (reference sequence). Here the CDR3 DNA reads TGTGCCAGCAGCTTCCAACTAGCGGGAGTTTATTCCTACGAGCAGTACTTC. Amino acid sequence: CASSFQLAGVYSYEQYF.

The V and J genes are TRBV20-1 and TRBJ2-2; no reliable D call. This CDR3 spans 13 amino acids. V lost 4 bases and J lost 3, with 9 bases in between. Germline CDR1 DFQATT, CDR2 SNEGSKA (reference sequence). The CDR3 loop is CSATRAYTGELFF. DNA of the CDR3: TGCAGTGCTACCCGGGCGTACACCGGGGAGCTGTTTTTT.

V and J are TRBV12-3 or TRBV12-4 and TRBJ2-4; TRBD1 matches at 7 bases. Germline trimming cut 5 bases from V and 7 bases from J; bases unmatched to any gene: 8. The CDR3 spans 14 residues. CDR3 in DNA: TGTGCCAGCAGTACCGAGACAGGGTTCAACATTCAGTACTTC. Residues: CASSTETGFNIQYF.

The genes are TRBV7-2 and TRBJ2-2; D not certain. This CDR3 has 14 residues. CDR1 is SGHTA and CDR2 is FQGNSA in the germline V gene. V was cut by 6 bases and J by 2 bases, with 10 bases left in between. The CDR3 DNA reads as TGTGCCAGCAGTCAGAGGATAAACACCGGGGAGCTGTTTTTT. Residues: CASSQRINTGELFF.

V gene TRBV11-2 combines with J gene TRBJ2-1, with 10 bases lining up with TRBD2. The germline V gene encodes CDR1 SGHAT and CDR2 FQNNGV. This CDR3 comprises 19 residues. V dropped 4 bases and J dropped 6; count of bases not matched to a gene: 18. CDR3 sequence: CASSSELGDPSGSFNEQFF. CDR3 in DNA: TGTGCCAGCAGCTCCGAATTGGGGGATCCTAGCGGGAGTTTCAATGAGCAGTTCTTC. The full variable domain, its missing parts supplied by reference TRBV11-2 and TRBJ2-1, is EAGVAQSPRYKIIEKRQSVAFWCNPISGHATLYWYQQILGQGPKLLIQFQNNGVVDDSQLPKDRFSAERLKGVDSTLKIQPAKLEDSAVYLCASSSELGDPSGSFNEQFFGPGTRLTVL.

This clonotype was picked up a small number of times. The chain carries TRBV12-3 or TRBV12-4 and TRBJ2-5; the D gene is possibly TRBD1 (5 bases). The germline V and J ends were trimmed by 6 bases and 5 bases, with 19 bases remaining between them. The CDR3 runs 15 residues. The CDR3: CASSTRQLIGETQYF. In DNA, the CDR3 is TGTGCCAGCAGCACCCGACAGCTCATTGGGGAGACCCAGTACTTC.

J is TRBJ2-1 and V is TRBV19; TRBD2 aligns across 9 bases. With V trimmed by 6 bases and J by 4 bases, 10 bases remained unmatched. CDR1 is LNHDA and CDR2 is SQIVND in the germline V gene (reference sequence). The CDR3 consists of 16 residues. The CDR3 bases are TGTGCCAGTAGCCTGACTAGCGGAGAAATATACAATGAGCAGTTCTTC. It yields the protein CASSLTSGEIYNEQFF.

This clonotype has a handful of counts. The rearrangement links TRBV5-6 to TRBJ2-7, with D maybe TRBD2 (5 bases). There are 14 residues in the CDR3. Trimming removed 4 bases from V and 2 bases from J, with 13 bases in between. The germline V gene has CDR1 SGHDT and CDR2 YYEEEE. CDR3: CASSHGRGAYEQYF. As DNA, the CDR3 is TGTGCCAGCAGCCATGGCCGGGGTGCCTACGAGCAGTACTTC.

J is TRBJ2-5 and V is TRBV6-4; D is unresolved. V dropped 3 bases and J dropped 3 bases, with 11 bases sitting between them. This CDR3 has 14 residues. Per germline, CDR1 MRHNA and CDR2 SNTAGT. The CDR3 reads CASSDIGEKETQYF. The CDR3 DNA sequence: TGTGCCAGCAGTGATATTGGGGAAAAAGAGACCCAGTACTTC.

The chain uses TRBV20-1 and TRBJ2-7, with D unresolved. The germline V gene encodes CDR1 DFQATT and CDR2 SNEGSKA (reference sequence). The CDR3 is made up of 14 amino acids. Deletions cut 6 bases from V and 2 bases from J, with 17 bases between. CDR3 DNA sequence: TGCAGTGCCCAGAGTCGGTTCCCAACCTACGAGCAGTACTTC. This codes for CSAQSRFPTYEQYF.